This entry lists 18 T cell receptor beta chains sequenced from one sample in a study of regulatory T cells in long-lasting Graves disease (TCRdb year 2021). Taken with the paper, the label for time point translates to: persistent/refractory GD, antithyroid drugs over 5 years with positive TRAb. For both TCR sequencing and RNA sequencing, RNA was extracted from PBMCs in TRIzol. The library came from multiplex PCR. The sequencer listed for this sample is Illumina HiSeq 4000. CDR3 regions were amplified by Arm-PCR with iRepertoire HTBI primers to construct TCR beta libraries. TCRdb cleaned the public reads at Q25 with fastp, built clones with MiXCR and kept in-frame beta chains. Each entry merges the rows of one CDR3 protein and shows their most common DNA and genes. The sample records about 290,000 distinct CDR3 sequences, around a fifth of which are singletons. Around 50% of the sample belongs to the ten largest clones.

Sequenced here: peripheral blood mononuclear cells (PBMCs), sampled when the disease was refractory, from a patient treated with antithyroid drugs. The receptors derive from a female donor with Graves disease.

This clonotype was seen a handful of times. The chain has TRBV18 and TRBJ1-1, with D unresolved. Germline assignment: CDR1 KGHSH and CDR2 LQKENI. With 2 bases removed from V and 3 bases from J, the gap between germline ends came to 13 bases. The CDR3 consists of 15 residues. For the CDR3, the DNA is TGTGCCAGCTCACCAGGCCGGCAGGAGTACACTGAAGCTTTCTTT. Translation gives CASSPGRQEYTEAFF.

Comment on this clonotype: One end of the junction fails to match germline, which may point to a read error. The chain uses TRBV28 and TRBJ2-5, with D tentatively TRBD2 (5 bases). Per germline, CDR1 MDHEN and CDR2 SYDVKM. The CDR3 spans 11 residues. CDR3 amino acids: CASREQGTQYF. CDR3 DNA: TGTGCCAGCCGGGAACAAGGGACCCAGTACTTC.

In this sample, this clonotype turned up a few times. The chain employs TRBV6-2 or TRBV6-3 and TRBJ1-4, with 8 bases aligning to TRBD1. From germline, CDR1 is MNHEY and CDR2 SVGEGT. Trimming cost V 1 base and J 5 bases; bases outside gene matches: 9. This CDR3 is 17 amino acids long. The DNA of the CDR3 is TGTGCCAGCAGTTACTTAACGCCGGGACAGGAGAATGAAAAACTGTTTTTT. Encoded protein: CASSYLTPGQENEKLFF.

For the CDR3, the DNA is TGTGCCAGCAGCGTATCGGGCCTACCCTACGAGCAGTACTTC. Residues: CASSVSGLPYEQYF. The J gene is TRBJ2-7, the V gene TRBV9; D gene unclear. CDR1 and CDR2 from the germline V gene are SGDLS and YYNGEE. V gave up 1 base and J gave up 2 bases, with 10 bases separating them. This CDR3 has 14 amino acids.

J is TRBJ2-6 and V is TRBV7-2; no clear D gene. This CDR3 has 15 residues. V dropped 1 base and J dropped 2 bases, with 6 bases sitting between them. CDR1 is SGHTA and CDR2 is FQGNSA in the germline V gene. CDR3 coding DNA: TGTGCCAGCAGCTTAGTCCCCGCTGGGGCCAACGTCCTGACTTTC. As protein: CASSLVPAGANVLTF.

This clonotype was seen a few times. The chain recombines TRBV19 with TRBJ2-7; TRBD1 or TRBD2 may be the D gene (5 bases each). Looked up from germline, CDR1 is LNHDA and CDR2 is SQIVND (reference sequence). V lost 10 bases and J 5 bases, leaving 18 bases between the germline ends. This CDR3 is built from 13 residues. CDR3 residues: CATLEGSSNEQYF. In DNA, the CDR3 is TGTGCCACCCTAGAGGGGTCTAGCAACGAGCAGTACTTC.

The CDR3 sequence is CASSTQGGTAKNIQYF. For the CDR3, the DNA is TGTGCCAGTAGTACTCAGGGAGGCACGGCCAAAAACATTCAGTACTTC. V and J are TRBV19 and TRBJ2-4; tentative D call: TRBD2 (6 bases). CDR3 size: 16 residues. V lost 4 bases and J 1 base, leaving 14 bases between the germline ends. Per the germline V gene, CDR1 is LNHDA and CDR2 is SQIVND (reference sequence).

In this sample, this clonotype turned up a few times. The chain couples TRBV7-9 to TRBJ2-2, with no clear D. The germline V and J ends were trimmed by 4 bases and 2 bases, with 8 bases remaining between them. CDR3 length: 14 residues. Germline CDR1 SEHNR, CDR2 FQNEAQ (reference sequence). DNA of the CDR3: TGTGCCAGCAGCTCGGGTCGCAACACCGGGGAGCTGTTTTTT. Protein: CASSSGRNTGELFF.

The chain combines TRBV6-1 with TRBJ2-5, with D uncertain. The J call is uncertain, as TRBJ2-1 better fits the DNA end. The CDR3 runs 13 residues. Per germline, CDR1 MNHNS and CDR2 SASEGT. CDR3 residues: CASNPTGPNEQFF. The CDR3 bases are TGTGCCAGCAATCCTACCGGGCCAAATGAGCAGTTCTTC.

This clonotype has a count of ten or more. The V call is TRBV20-1, the J call TRBJ2-5; TRBD2 matches at 9 bases. Looked up from germline, CDR1 is DFQATT and CDR2 is SNEGSKA (reference sequence). This CDR3 is built from 15 residues. V dropped 0 bases and J dropped 1; count of bases not matched to a gene: 3. CDR3 sequence reads: CSARDGGRAQETQYF. Here the CDR3 DNA reads TGCAGTGCTAGAGATGGCGGGAGGGCCCAAGAGACCCAGTACTTC.

The J gene is TRBJ2-7, the V gene TRBV7-2, with TRBD1 identical over 8 bases. The CDR3 loop spans 13 amino acids. Germline trimming cut 5 bases from V and 7 bases from J; bases unmatched to any gene: 7. CDR1 is SGHTA and CDR2 is FQGNSA in the germline V gene. CDR3 protein: CASSMGQAREQYF. DNA for the CDR3: TGTGCCAGCAGCATGGGACAGGCGCGGGAGCAGTACTTC.

The genes are TRBV24-1 and TRBJ2-5, with a tentative D call TRBD2 (6 bases). The CDR3 spans 17 residues. Trimming removed 3 bases at V and 2 bases at J, with 18 bases between. The germline V gene encodes CDR1 KGHDR and CDR2 SFDVKD. DNA for the CDR3: TGTGCCACCAGTGATGGAGGAGGGCCGGAGAAACAAGAGACCCAGTACTTC. It encodes CATSDGGGPEKQETQYF.

V and J are TRBV20-1 and TRBJ2-7, with D perhaps TRBD2 (5 bases). Germline loops: CDR1 DFQATT, CDR2 SNEGSKA (reference sequence). V was clipped by 1 base and J by 3 bases, with 25 bases between them. The CDR3 runs 18 residues. The CDR3 here is CSARGVVGATTRNYEQYF. CDR3 coding DNA: TGCAGTGCTAGAGGGGTGGTAGGAGCGACTACCCGGAACTACGAGCAGTACTTC.

This clonotype has at least ten counts. The chain uses TRBV2 and TRBJ2-7, with no clear D. V shed 6 bases and J shed 7 bases, with 10 bases lying between them. The CDR3 sequence is 11 residues long. Germline V gene sequence: CDR1 SNHLY, CDR2 FYNNEI. The CDR3 region is CASRIVGEQYF. CDR3 DNA sequence: TGTGCCAGCAGGATAGTTGGGGAGCAGTACTTC.

As concerns this clonotype: A read error may be the cause here, since a much bigger clone is one base away. The chain links TRBV12-5 to TRBJ2-5; maybe TRBD2 (6 bases). V lost 5 bases and J 9 bases, leaving 13 bases between the germline ends. Germline-derived CDR1 and CDR2 are LGHNT and FRNRAP. This CDR3 has 12 amino acids. The CDR3 DNA is TGTGCTAGTGGTCTCTTTGGGGAGGCCCAGTACTTC. Translating gives CASGLFGEAQYF.

This clonotype was counted between two and nine times. V is TRBV7-9 and J is TRBJ2-5; TRBD1 is a possible D gene (5 bases). The CDR3 is 15 amino acids. The V end lost 2 bases, the J end lost 1 base, and 11 bases lay between the germline ends. Germline V CDR1 and CDR2: SEHNR, FQNEAQ (reference sequence). The CDR3: CASSLRQNLQETQYF. The DNA of the CDR3 is TGTGCCAGCAGCTTAAGACAGAATCTCCAAGAGACCCAGTACTTC.

This clonotype was seen many times. This chain connects TRBV12-3 or TRBV12-4 to TRBJ2-5, with D tentatively TRBD2 (6 bases). The CDR3 has 14 residues. Trimming cost V 3 bases and J 5 bases, with 13 bases left between them. CDR3 residues: CASSLGGAVETQYF. In nucleotides, the CDR3 is TGTGCCAGCAGTTTGGGCGGGGCCGTTGAGACCCAGTACTTC.

This clonotype was recorded at least ten times. This CDR3 is CASSPRGASPLHF. The CDR3 DNA reads TGTGCCAGCAGTCCAAGGGGGGCCTCACCCCTCCACTTT. This rearrangement joins TRBV28 to TRBJ1-6; D might be TRBD1 (6 bases). CDR3 length equals 13 residues. The germline CDR1 and CDR2 sequences are MDHEN and SYDVKM. The V end was cut by 5 bases, the J end by 10 bases, with 12 bases between.